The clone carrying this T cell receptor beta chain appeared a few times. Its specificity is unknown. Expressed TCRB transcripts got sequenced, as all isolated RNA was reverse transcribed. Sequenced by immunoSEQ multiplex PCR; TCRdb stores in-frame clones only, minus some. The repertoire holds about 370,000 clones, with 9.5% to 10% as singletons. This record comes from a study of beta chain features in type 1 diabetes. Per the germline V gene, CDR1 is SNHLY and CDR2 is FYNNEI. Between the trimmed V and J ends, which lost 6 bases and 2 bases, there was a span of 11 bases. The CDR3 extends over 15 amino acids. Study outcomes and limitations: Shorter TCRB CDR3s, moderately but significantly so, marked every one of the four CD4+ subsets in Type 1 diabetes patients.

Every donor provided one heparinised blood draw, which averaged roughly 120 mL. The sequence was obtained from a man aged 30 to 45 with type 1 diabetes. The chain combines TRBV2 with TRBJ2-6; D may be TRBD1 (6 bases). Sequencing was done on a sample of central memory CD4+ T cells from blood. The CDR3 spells CASSLSGAGANVLTF. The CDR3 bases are TGTGCCAGCAGCTTATCAGGGGCTGGGGCCAACGTCCTGACTTTC.